This TCR beta chain stems from a study of siplizumab effects on memory and regulatory T cells. Assaying covered approximately 10^5 TCR templates per sample. Libraries were prepared by immunoSEQ multiplex PCR; TCRdb keeps only in-frame clonotypes and omits some of them. In the table there are about 66,000 clones, roughly 96% of which are singletons. Overall study results and limits: With siplizumab, mappable alloreactive CD4+ clones averaged roughly 69% Treg-derived, versus over 25% in controls. Researchers could not give a naive or memory phenotype to roughly 75-96% of proliferating CD4+ or CD8+ clones.

With 2 bases removed from V and 0 bases from J, the gap between germline ends came to 5 bases. CDR1 is MNHEY, CDR2 SVGAGI, per germline. This CDR3 is 14 amino acids long. This clone was observed a single time. Its antigen is undetermined. Additional DNA sequences in this sample encode the identical CDR3. In a few donor pairs, unstimulated naive, memory, effector memory and TEMRA subsets were sequenced. V usage is TRBV6-5 and J usage is TRBJ2-1; D unresolved. Material for sequencing was naive CD8+ T cells sorted from blood. The source of this sequence is a human donor in good health. The chain's CDR3 is CASSYRSSYNEQFF. CDR3 nucleotides: TGTGCCAGCAGTTACAGAAGCTCCTACAATGAGCAGTTCTTC.